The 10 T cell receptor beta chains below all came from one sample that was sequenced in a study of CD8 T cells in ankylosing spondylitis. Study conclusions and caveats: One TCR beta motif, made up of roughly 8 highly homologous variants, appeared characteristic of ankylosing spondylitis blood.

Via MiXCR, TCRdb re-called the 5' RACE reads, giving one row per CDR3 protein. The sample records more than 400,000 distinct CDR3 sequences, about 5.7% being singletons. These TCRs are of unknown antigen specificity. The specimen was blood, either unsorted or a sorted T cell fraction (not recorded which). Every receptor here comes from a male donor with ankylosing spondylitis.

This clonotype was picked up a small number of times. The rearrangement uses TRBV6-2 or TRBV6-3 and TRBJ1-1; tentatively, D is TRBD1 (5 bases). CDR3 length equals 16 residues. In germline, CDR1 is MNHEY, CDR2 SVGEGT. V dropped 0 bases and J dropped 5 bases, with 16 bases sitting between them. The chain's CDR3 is CASSYSVAGLWTEAFF. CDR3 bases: TGTGCCAGCAGTTACTCGGTGGCAGGGTTATGGACTGAAGCTTTCTTT.

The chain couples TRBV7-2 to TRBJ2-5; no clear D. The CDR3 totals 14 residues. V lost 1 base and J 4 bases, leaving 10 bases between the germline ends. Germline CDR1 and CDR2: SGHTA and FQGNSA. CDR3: CASSLDLGIETQYF. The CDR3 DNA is TGTGCCAGCAGCTTAGATTTAGGGATAGAGACCCAGTACTTC. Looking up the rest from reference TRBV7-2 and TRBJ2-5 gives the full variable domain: GAGVSQSPSNKVTEKGKDVELRCDPISGHTALYWYRQSLGQGLEFLIYFQGNSAPDKSGLPSDRFSAERTGGSVSTLTIQRTQQEDSAVYLCASSLDLGIETQYFGPGTRLLVL.

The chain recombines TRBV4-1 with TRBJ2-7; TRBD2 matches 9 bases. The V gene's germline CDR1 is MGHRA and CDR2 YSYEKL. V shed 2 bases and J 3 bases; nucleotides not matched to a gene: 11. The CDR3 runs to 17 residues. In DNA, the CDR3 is TGCGCCAGCAGCCAAAGAGCGCCAGCGGGAGGTTTCTACGAGCAGTACTTC. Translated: CASSQRAPAGGFYEQYF.

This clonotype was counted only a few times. CDR3 in amino acids: CASSPTAKLVSGANVLTF. The CDR3 DNA is TGTGCCAGCAGCCCCACCGCCAAGTTAGTCTCTGGGGCCAACGTCCTGACTTTC. V gene TRBV11-1 combines with J gene TRBJ2-6; no firm D call. The CDR3 extends over 18 amino acids. Germline CDR1 is SGHAT and CDR2 is FQDESV (reference sequence). Trimming took off 5 bases at V and 0 bases at J, with 17 bases between the two ends. The full variable domain, its missing parts supplied by reference TRBV11-1 and TRBJ2-6, is EAEVAQSPRYKITEKSQAVAFWCDPISGHATLYWYRQILGQGPELLVQFQDESVVDDSQLPKDRFSAERLKGVDSTLKIQPAELGDSAMYLCASSPTAKLVSGANVLTFGAGSRLTVL.

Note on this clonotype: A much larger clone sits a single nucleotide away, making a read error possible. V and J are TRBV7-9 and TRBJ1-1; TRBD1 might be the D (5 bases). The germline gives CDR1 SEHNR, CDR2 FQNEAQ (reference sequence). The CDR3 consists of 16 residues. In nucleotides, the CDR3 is TGTGCCAGCAGCTTTCCAGGTCAGGGCCTGAACAATGAAGCTTTCTTT. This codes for CASSFPGQGLNNEAFF.

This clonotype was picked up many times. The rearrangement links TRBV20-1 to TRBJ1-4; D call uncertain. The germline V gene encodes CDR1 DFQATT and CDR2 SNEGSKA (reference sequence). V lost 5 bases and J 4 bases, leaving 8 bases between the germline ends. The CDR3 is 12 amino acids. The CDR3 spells CSAAGYNEKLFF. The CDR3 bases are TGCAGTGCTGCCGGGTATAATGAAAAACTGTTTTTT.

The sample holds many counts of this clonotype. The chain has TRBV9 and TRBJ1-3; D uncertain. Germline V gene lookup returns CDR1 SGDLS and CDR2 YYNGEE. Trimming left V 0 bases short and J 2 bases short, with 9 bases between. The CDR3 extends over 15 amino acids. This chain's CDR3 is CASSVEGAAGNTIYF. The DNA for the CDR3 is TGTGCCAGCAGCGTAGAAGGTGCAGCTGGAAACACCATATATTTT.

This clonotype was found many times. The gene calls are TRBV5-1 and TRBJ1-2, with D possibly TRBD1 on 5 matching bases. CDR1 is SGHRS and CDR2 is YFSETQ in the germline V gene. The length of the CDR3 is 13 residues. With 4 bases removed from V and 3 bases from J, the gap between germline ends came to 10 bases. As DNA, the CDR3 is TGCGCCAGCAGCCGGACACAGGACTATGGCTACACCTTC. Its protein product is CASSRTQDYGYTF.

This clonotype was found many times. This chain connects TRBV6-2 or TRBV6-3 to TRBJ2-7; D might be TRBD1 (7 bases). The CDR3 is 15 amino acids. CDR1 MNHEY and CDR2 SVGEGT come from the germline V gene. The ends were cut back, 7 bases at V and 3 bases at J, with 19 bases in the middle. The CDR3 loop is CASTDPGGGRYEQYF. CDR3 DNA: TGTGCCAGCACCGACCCTGGAGGGGGCCGCTACGAGCAGTACTTC.

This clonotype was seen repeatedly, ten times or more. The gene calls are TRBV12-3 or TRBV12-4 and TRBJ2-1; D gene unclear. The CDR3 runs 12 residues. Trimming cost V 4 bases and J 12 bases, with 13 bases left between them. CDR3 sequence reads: CASSSINERQFF. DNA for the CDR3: TGTGCCAGCAGTTCTATCAATGAGAGGCAGTTCTTC.